The next 30 T cell receptor beta chains were all read from a single sample in a study of tumor and adjacent non-tumor tissue in lung cancer. No cell sorting was done before RNA was extracted from the tissue. TCRbeta libraries were built with three rounds of nested PCR, modified from ARM-PCR. TCRdb redid the calling of the multiplex PCR reads with MiXCR, one entry per CDR3 protein. Here the sample spans under 100,000 distinct CDR3 sequences, about two thirds being singletons. Material for sequencing was lung tumor tissue. These receptors were taken from a woman in her sixties or seventies with non-small cell lung cancer.

Note on this clonotype: This could be a read error, since a much larger clone is one nucleotide away. The rearrangement links TRBV20-1 to TRBJ2-3; D remains unclear. Germline V gene sequence: CDR1 DFQATT, CDR2 SNEGSKA (reference sequence). CDR3 length: 14 amino acids. This CDR3 is CSAPPLDSTDTRYF. The CDR3 DNA sequence: TGCAGTGCTCCCCCCCTGGATAGCACAGATACGCGGTATTTT.

For this clonotype: The CDR3 does not close with the conserved phenylalanine or tryptophan, likely indicating a read error. The chain joins TRBV6-2 or TRBV6-3 to TRBJ1-1; D is uncertain. Germline lookup yields CDR1 MNHEY and CDR2 SVGEGT. V lost 6 bases, J lost 11 bases, and 19 bases lay in between. The length of the CDR3 is 13 residues. CDR3 loop: CASRSNSPLDAFV. CDR3 coding DNA: TGTGCCAGCAGATCAAACAGTCCCCTGGATGCTTTCGTT.

As to this clonotype: One base away lies a much larger clone, so this may be a sequencing read error. The chain links TRBV5-6 to TRBJ2-7; D not resolved. The CDR3 extends over 13 amino acids. Germline V gene sequence: CDR1 SGHDT, CDR2 YYEEEE. CDR3 region: CVSSLGRLYEQYF. The CDR3 DNA reads TGTGTCAGCAGCTTGGGAAGACTTTACGAGCAGTACTTC.

J is TRBJ2-7 and V is TRBV5-5; TRBD1 matches at 8 bases. J was trimmed by 4 bases and V by 10 bases; bases with no gene match: 13. The CDR3 has 14 residues. Germline-derived CDR1 and CDR2 are SGHKS and YYEKEE (reference sequence). DNA for the CDR3: TGTGCCGGCAACTTGGGTCAGGGGGCTTACGAGCAGTACTTC. This translates into CAGNLGQGAYEQYF.

About this clonotype itself: An end of the junction differs from the germline gene, which may be a read error. This sequence joins TRBV6-1 and TRBJ2-7; weak D call: TRBD1 (5 bases). The CDR3 totals 16 residues. The germline CDR1 and CDR2 sequences are MNHNS and SASEGT. The CDR3 DNA sequence: TGTGCCATCAGTGATTATGTCCAGGGCCGGCCTTGGGGGCAGTACTTC. As protein: CAISDYVQGRPWGQYF.

The chain is built from TRBV13 and TRBJ1-1, with a possible D match to TRBD1 (6 bases). The CDR3 consists of 15 residues. The germline V and J ends were trimmed by 6 bases and 9 bases, with 23 bases remaining between them. Germline assignment: CDR1 PRHDT and CDR2 FYEKMQ (reference sequence). Here the CDR3 DNA reads TGTGCCAGCAGTACGGACAGACTTATGAAGACTCAAGCTTTCTTT. It translates to CASSTDRLMKTQAFF. Full variable domain (missing parts from reference TRBV13 and TRBJ1-1): AAGVIQSPRHLIKEKRETATLKCYPIPRHDTVYWYQQGPGQDPQFLISFYEKMQSDKGSIPDRFSAQQFSDYHSELNMSSLELGDSALYFCASSTDRLMKTQAFFGQGTRLTVV.

In the case of this clonotype: At one boundary the junction diverges from the germline segment, which might be a read error. V gene TRBV10-2 combines with J gene TRBJ2-1, with 7 nucleotides matching TRBD2. The CDR3 is made up of 14 amino acids. Germline CDR1 is WSHSY and CDR2 is SAAADI. CDR3 nucleotides: TGCGTCAGCAGAGAACCGGGACTAAACAATGAGCGGTTCTTC. This codes for CVSREPGLNNERFF.

About this clonotype: An end of the junction does not agree with germline; a read error may underlie this. The gene calls are TRBV7-8 and TRBJ1-2; 7 nucleotides agree with TRBD1. CDR3 length: 15 amino acids. Germline lookup yields CDR1 SGHVS and CDR2 FQNEAQ. This CDR3 reads CASSPRTGNAYDYTF. The CDR3 bases are TGTGCCAGCAGCCCCCGGACAGGCAATGCCTATGACTACACCTTC.

As concerns this clonotype: A much larger clone differs from this one at a single base, so this may be a read error. The V and J genes are TRBV7-9 and TRBJ1-4, with D maybe TRBD1 (5 bases). Germline CDR1 and CDR2: SEHNR and FQNEAQ (reference sequence). The CDR3 runs to 16 residues. For the CDR3, the DNA is TGTGTCAGCAGCTTACAGGTGGCCCCGCTGAATGAAAAACTGTTTTTT. It encodes CVSSLQVAPLNEKLFF.

Notes on this clonotype: A much larger clonotype is one base distant, so this may be a read error. The chain couples TRBV28 to TRBJ1-5; possible D gene TRBD1, 5 bases. CDR3 length: 15 residues. The germline CDR1 and CDR2 sequences are MDHEN and SYDVKM. Written as DNA, the CDR3 is TGTGCCTGCAGATCTGGGAAGGGGAGCAATCAGCCCCAGCATTTT. Translation: CACRSGKGSNQPQHF. Together with reference TRBV28 and TRBJ1-5, the CDR3 gives the full variable domain: DVKVTQSSRYLVKRTGEKVFLECVQDMDHENMFWYRQDPGLGLRLIYFSYDVKMKEKGDIPEGYSVSREKKERFSLILESASTNQTSMYLCACRSGKGSNQPQHFGDGTRLSIL.

Notes on this clonotype: Sequence at one end of the junction differs from germline and may be a read error. The chain has TRBV6-6 and TRBJ1-2, with D perhaps TRBD1 (6 bases). Germline lookup yields CDR1 MNHNY and CDR2 SVGAGI (reference sequence). The CDR3 is 14 amino acids. This CDR3 reads CASRGGGDGYGHTF. DNA of the CDR3: TGTGCCAGCAGGGGAGGGGGAGACGGCTATGGCCACACCTTC.

With regard to this clonotype: One end of the junction varies from germline; a read error may be responsible. J is TRBJ2-3 and V is TRBV13, with 11 positions matching TRBD1. Germline V lookup: CDR1 PRHDT, CDR2 FYEKMQ (reference sequence). The CDR3 consists of 15 residues. The CDR3 sequence: CASRSGTGGTDTQYF. In DNA form, the CDR3 reads TGTGCCAGCAGATCCGGGACAGGGGGTACAGATACTCAGTATTTT.

Details on this clonotype: At one end, the junction sequence differs from germline, possibly due to a read error. The chain employs TRBV7-9 and TRBJ1-1, with a weak D call TRBD1 (5 bases). CDR1 and CDR2 from the germline V gene are SEHNR and FQNEAQ (reference sequence). This CDR3 is 15 amino acids long. Here the CDR3 DNA reads TGTGCCAGAAGCTTAACACAGGAGATGAACACTGAAGCTTTCTTT. Amino acids: CARSLTQEMNTEAFF.

Turning to this clonotype: Germline and junction disagree at one end, which may indicate a read error. J is TRBJ1-4 and V is TRBV28; D uncertain. The CDR3 consists of 13 residues. Per germline, CDR1 MDHEN and CDR2 SYDVKM. In nucleotides, the CDR3 is TGTACCAGCAGTGTCTCTGGCGACGAAAAACTGTTTTTT. This encodes CTSSVSGDEKLFF.

This clonotype has ten or more counts. The chain has TRBV13 and TRBJ2-7, with TRBD1 matching over 8 bases. Trimming took 5 bases from V and 7 from J; bases not matched to a gene: 10. The CDR3 has 14 residues. The germline V gene has CDR1 PRHDT and CDR2 FYEKMQ (reference sequence). The CDR3 nucleotides read TGTGCCAGCAGCCTAAAGGGCAGGGGGCGGGAGCAGTACTTC. Amino acids: CASSLKGRGREQYF.

To note about this clonotype: This may stem from a read error, because a much larger clone lies one nucleotide away. The DNA is omitted, as the CDR3 cannot be located on it reliably, and the CDR3 follows TCRdb's listing. The V call is TRBV28, the J call TRBJ2-3; TRBD1 is the table's D call, not checked against the DNA. The CDR3 has 16 amino acids, counting both end residues. Germline values: CDR1 MDHEN, CDR2 SYDVKM. CDR3 loop: CASSTSVGGGTDTHYF.

Notes on this clonotype: Lacking the conserved final phenylalanine or tryptophan, this CDR3 likely reflects a read error. The chain recombines TRBV5-1 with TRBJ2-7; TRBD1 might be the D (5 bases). With 5 bases removed from V and 5 bases from J, the gap between germline ends came to 17 bases. Germline V lookup: CDR1 SGHRS, CDR2 YFSETQ. This CDR3 is built from 14 residues. This chain's CDR3 is CASRFSGIGHEQYL. CDR3 DNA: TGCGCCAGCAGGTTTTCAGGGATCGGCCACGAGCAGTACCTC.

V is TRBV5-1 and J is TRBJ2-7; a possible D gene is TRBD2 (5 bases). This CDR3 has 16 amino acids. Germline assignment: CDR1 SGHRS and CDR2 YFSETQ. The V gene lost 1 base and the J gene lost 7 bases, with 21 bases spanning the gap. The CDR3 reads CASSLLSVPRTWEQYF. The CDR3 DNA sequence: TGCGCCAGCAGCTTGTTGAGTGTACCCCGGACTTGGGAGCAGTACTTC. The entire variable domain, with the rest obtained from reference TRBV5-1 and TRBJ2-7, is as follows: KAGVTQTPRYLIKTRGQQVTLSCSPISGHRSVSWYQQTPGQGLQFLFEYFSETQRNKGNFPGRFSGRQFSNSRSEMNVSTLELGDSALYLCASSLLSVPRTWEQYFGPGTRLTVT.

Note on this clonotype: At one end, the junction sequence differs from germline, possibly due to a read error. The gene calls are TRBV20-1 and TRBJ2-5; D is perhaps TRBD2 (5 bases). Germline V gene sequence: CDR1 DFQATT, CDR2 SNEGSKA (reference sequence). CDR3 length equals 11 residues. The CDR3 DNA follows: TGTAGTGCAAGCAGTAGGGAGACCCAGCACTTC. This encodes CSASSRETQHF.

This clonotype has more than one count but fewer than ten. Just one base apart from a much larger clone, this may be a read error. CDR3 coding DNA: TGTGCCAGCAACTCCGGACCCGGTGTAGCTTTCTTT. The encoded protein is CASNSGPGVAFF. The rearrangement joins TRBV5-6 to TRBJ1-1; the D is unclear. This CDR3 contains 12 residues. V lost 6 bases to trimming and J lost 10 bases, with 16 bases between them. Germline-derived CDR1 and CDR2 are SGHDT and YYEEEE.

At least ten counts were recorded for this clonotype. The CDR3 nucleotides read TGTGCCAGCAGCAAGACAGGGTCAGAGACCCAGTACTTC. This codes for CASSKTGSETQYF. This rearrangement joins TRBV6-5 to TRBJ2-5; 7 nucleotides agree with TRBD1. The CDR3 has 13 residues. Trimming at V came to 6 bases and at J to 4 bases, leaving 5 bases not matched to a gene. CDR1 and CDR2 (germline): MNHEY, SVGAGI.

This clonotype showed up just a few times. Without the conserved terminal phenylalanine or tryptophan, this CDR3 likely stems from a read error. CDR3 protein: CASSGTGAQALNYGYTL. As DNA, the CDR3 is TGTGCCAGCAGTGGGACAGGGGCACAAGCTCTGAACTATGGCTACACCCTC. V usage is TRBV6-1 and J usage is TRBJ1-2; 9 bases match TRBD1. The CDR3 totals 17 residues. Unmatched junction bases numbered 11, after V lost 4 bases and J lost 2 bases. Germline V lookup: CDR1 MNHNS, CDR2 SASEGT.

To note about this clonotype: Sequence at one end of the junction differs from germline and may be a read error. This CDR3 reads CSVEDWLAADNGQFF. In nucleotides, the CDR3 is TGCAGTGTTGAAGATTGGCTAGCGGCCGACAATGGGCAGTTCTTC. This chain connects TRBV29-1 to TRBJ2-1, with 7 bases aligning to TRBD2. Germline V CDR1 and CDR2: SQVTM, ANQGSEA. The CDR3 is 15 amino acids.

Concerning this clonotype itself: One end of the junction does not line up with germline, which may come from a read error. V usage is TRBV6-5 and J usage is TRBJ1-5; maybe TRBD1 (5 bases). Germline V gene data show CDR1 as MNHEY and CDR2 as SVGAGI. This CDR3 has 16 residues. This chain's CDR3 is CTSSSLGGRGNQPQHF. For the CDR3, the DNA is TGTACCAGTAGTTCTCTGGGGGGAAGGGGCAATCAGCCCCAGCATTTT.

A word on this clonotype: One end of the junction fails to match germline, which may point to a read error. The rearrangement uses TRBV28 and TRBJ2-3, with 9 bases lining up with TRBD1. Looked up from germline, CDR1 is MDHEN and CDR2 is SYDVKM. The CDR3 sequence is 14 residues long. CDR3 DNA sequence: TGTGTCAGCCGTGACAGGGACAGGGCGGATACGCAGTATTTT. Translated, it gives CVSRDRDRADTQYF.

Comments on this clonotype: It is likely a read error, because the conserved phenylalanine at the end of the CDR3 is missing. The rearrangement links TRBV10-3 to TRBJ2-3; 10 positions match TRBD2. Germline V gene data show CDR1 as ENHRY and CDR2 as SYGVKD. The CDR3 is made up of 15 amino acids. The CDR3 sequence: CAIRSGRGNTDTQYY. CDR3 sequence (DNA): TGTGCCATCAGAAGCGGGAGGGGGAACACAGATACTCAGTATTAT.

This clonotype appeared many times. This rearrangement joins TRBV7-8 to TRBJ2-7; the D is unclear. Germline V CDR1 and CDR2: SGHVS, FQNEAQ. CDR3 length: 14 residues. V lost 1 base and J 5 bases, leaving 12 bases between the germline ends. CDR3 sequence: CASSLDWGSDEQYF. The CDR3 nucleotides are TGTGCCAGCAGCTTAGACTGGGGAAGTGACGAGCAGTACTTC.

This clonotype occurred once. This chain's CDR3 is CASSHPQASNTGELFF. In DNA form, the CDR3 reads TGCGCCAGCAGCCACCCACAAGCGTCCAACACCGGGGAGCTGTTTTTT. This chain joins TRBV4-1 and TRBJ2-2; D is unresolved. Germline V gene data show CDR1 as MGHRA and CDR2 as YSYEKL. The V end lost 3 bases, the J end lost 2 bases, and 13 bases lay between the germline ends. This CDR3 spans 16 amino acids.

This clonotype occurred many times. As DNA, the CDR3 is TGTGCCAGCAGCCCGACGGGAAACACCATATATTTT. It codes for CASSPTGNTIYF. The V gene is TRBV11-2, the J gene TRBJ1-3, with no clear D. The CDR3 has 12 amino acids. The ends were cut back, 5 bases at V and 4 bases at J, with 6 bases in the middle. CDR1 is SGHAT, CDR2 FQNNGV, per germline.

With respect to this clonotype: An end of the junction does not agree with germline; a read error may underlie this. V is TRBV4-1 and J is TRBJ1-1; D remains unclear. Germline values: CDR1 MGHRA, CDR2 YSYEKL. CDR3 length: 14 amino acids. CDR3 nucleotide sequence: TGCGCCAGCAGCCATCGGGCAGAGAACACTGAAGTTTTCTTT. Translating it yields CASSHRAENTEVFF.